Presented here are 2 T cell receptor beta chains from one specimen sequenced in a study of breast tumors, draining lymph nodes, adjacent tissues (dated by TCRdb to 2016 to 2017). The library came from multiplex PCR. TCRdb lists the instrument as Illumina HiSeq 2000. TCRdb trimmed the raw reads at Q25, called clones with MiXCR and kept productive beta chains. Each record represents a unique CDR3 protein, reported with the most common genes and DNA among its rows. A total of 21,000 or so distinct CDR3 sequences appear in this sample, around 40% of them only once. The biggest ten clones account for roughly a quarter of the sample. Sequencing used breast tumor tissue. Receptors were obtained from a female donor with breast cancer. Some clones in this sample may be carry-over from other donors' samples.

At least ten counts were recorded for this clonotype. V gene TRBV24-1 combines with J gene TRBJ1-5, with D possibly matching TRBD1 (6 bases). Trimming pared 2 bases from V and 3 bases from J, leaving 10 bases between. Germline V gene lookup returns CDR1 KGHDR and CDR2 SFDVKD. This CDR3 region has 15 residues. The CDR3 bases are TGTGCCACCAGTGATTCCAGGGGCCACAATCAGCCCCAGCATTTT. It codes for CATSDSRGHNQPQHF.

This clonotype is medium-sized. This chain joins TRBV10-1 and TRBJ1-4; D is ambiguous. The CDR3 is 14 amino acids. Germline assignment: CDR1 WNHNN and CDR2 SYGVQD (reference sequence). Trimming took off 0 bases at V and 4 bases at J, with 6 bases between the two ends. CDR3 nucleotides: TGCGCCAGCAGTGAGTCGGCCAGTAATGAAAAACTGTTTTTT. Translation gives CASSESASNEKLFF.